This T cell receptor beta chain comes out of a study of cytomegalovirus exposure and HLA in healthy donors. Germline values: CDR1 SGHNT, CDR2 YYREEE (reference sequence). Trimming took 6 bases from V and 4 from J, leaving 15 bases between them. The CDR3 contains 14 residues. The PCR used 60 Vbeta and 13 Jbeta primers. Data came from immunoSEQ multiplex PCR; TCRdb stores just in-frame clones and leaves some out. This sample has 210,000 or so clones, with roughly 84% found just once. General study points: HLA alleles were associated with 16,951 TCR beta sequences in a later analysis at 0.05 false discovery rate. Among TCR beta chains of equal frequency, HLA-associated ones were more clonally expanded in a later analysis.

This clone was observed once. What it binds is unknown. Sequences were obtained from PBMCs. V usage is TRBV5-4 and J usage is TRBJ2-3, with D perhaps matching TRBD2 (5 bases). This receptor was taken from a girl aged 5-17 years in good health and CMV-seronegative. CDR3 loop: CASTPGRTSDTQYF. The CDR3 DNA follows: TGTGCCAGCACCCCGGGTAGGACTTCAGATACGCAGTATTTT.